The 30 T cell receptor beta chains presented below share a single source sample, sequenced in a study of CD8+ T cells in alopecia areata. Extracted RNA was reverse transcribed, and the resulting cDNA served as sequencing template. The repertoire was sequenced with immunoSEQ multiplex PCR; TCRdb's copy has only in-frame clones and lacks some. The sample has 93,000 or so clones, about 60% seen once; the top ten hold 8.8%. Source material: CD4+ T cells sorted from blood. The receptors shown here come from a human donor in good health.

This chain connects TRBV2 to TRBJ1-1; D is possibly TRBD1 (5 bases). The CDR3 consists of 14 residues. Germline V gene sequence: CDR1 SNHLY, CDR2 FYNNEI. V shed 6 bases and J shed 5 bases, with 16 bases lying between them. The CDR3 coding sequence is TGTGCCAGCAGGGGGAGGGGAGGAAAGACTGAAGCTTTCTTT. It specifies CASRGRGGKTEAFF.

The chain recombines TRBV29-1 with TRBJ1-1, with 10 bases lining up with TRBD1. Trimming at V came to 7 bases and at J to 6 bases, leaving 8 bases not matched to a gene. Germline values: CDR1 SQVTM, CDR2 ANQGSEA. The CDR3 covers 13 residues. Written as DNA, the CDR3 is TGCAGCGCCGGGACAGGGGTTGAGGCTGAAGCTTTCTTT. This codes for CSAGTGVEAEAFF.

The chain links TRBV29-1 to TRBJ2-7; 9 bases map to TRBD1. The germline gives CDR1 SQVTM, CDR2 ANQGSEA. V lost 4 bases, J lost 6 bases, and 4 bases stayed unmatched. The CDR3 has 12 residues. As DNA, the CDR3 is TGCAGCGTTGGGACAGGGGTTCGCGAGCAGTACTTC. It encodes CSVGTGVREQYF.

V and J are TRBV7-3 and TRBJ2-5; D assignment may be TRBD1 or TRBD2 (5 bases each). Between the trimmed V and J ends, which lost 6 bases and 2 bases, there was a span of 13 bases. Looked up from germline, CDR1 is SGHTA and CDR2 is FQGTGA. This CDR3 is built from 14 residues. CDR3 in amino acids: CASRGRSSQETQYF. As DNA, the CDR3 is TGTGCCAGCAGGGGACGGAGCTCTCAAGAGACCCAGTACTTC.

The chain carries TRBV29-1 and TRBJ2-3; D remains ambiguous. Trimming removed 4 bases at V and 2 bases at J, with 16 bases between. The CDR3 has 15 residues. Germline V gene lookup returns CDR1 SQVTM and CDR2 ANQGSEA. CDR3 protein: CSVGRQTEITDTQYF. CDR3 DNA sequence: TGCAGCGTTGGCAGGCAAACGGAGATCACAGATACGCAGTATTTT.

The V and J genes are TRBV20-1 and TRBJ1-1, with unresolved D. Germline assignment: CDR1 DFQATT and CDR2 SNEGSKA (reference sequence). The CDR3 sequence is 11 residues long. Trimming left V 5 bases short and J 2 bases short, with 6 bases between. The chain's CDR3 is CSAGDNTEAFF. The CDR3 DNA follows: TGCAGTGCTGGTGACAACACTGAAGCTTTCTTT.

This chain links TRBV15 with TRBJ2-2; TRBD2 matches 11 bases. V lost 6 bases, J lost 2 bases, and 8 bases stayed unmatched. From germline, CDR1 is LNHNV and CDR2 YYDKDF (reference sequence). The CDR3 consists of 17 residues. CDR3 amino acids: CATRRPSGGINTGELFF. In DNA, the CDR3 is TGTGCCACCAGGCGGCCTAGCGGGGGGATCAACACCGGGGAGCTGTTTTTT.

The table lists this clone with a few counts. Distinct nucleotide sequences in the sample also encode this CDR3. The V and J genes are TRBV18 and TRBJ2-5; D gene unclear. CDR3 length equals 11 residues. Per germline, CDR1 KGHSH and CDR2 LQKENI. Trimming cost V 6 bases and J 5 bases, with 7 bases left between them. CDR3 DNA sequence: TGTGCCAGCTCCTTAGAGGAGACCCAGTACTTC. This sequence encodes CASSLEETQYF. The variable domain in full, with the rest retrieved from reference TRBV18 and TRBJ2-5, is NAGVMQNPRHLVRRRGQEARLRCSPMKGHSHVYWYRQLPEEGLKFMVYLQKENIIDESGMPKERFSAEFPKEGPSILRIQQVVRGDSAAYFCASSLEETQYFGPGTRLLVL.

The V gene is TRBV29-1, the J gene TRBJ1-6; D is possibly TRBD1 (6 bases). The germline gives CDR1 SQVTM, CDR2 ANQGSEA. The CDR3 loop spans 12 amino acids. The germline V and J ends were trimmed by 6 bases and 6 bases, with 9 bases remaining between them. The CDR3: CSVRTANSPLHF. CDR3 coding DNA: TGCAGCGTGCGGACAGCTAATTCACCCCTCCACTTT.

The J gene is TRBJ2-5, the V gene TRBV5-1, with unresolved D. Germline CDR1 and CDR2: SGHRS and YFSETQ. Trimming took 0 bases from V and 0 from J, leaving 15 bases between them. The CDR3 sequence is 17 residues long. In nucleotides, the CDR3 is TGCGCCAGCAGCTTGGCACTACTCCTAGGTAACCAAGAGACCCAGTACTTC. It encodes CASSLALLLGNQETQYF. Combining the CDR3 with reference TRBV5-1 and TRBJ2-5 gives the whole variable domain KAGVTQTPRYLIKTRGQQVTLSCSPISGHRSVSWYQQTPGQGLQFLFEYFSETQRNKGNFPGRFSGRQFSNSRSEMNVSTLELGDSALYLCASSLALLLGNQETQYFGPGTRLLVL.

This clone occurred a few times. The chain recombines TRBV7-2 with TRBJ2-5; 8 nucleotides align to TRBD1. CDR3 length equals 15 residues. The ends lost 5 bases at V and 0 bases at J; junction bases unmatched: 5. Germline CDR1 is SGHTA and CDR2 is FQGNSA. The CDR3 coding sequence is TGTGCCAGCAGCACCCGACAGGGGCACCAAGAGACCCAGTACTTC. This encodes CASSTRQGHQETQYF.

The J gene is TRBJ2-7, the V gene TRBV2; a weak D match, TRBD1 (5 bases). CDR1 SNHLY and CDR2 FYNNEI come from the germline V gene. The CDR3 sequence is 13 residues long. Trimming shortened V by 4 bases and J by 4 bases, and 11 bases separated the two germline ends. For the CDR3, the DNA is TGTGCCAGCAGTGCCCTCAAGGGGTACGAGCAGTACTTC. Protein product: CASSALKGYEQYF.

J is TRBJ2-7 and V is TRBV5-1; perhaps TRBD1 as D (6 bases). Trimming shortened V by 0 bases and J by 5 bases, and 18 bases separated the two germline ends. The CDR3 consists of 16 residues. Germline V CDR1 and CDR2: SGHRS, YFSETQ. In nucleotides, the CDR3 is TGCGCCAGCAGCTTGGGGTCGCAGGGGACAAGGCACGAGCAGTACTTC. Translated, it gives CASSLGSQGTRHEQYF.

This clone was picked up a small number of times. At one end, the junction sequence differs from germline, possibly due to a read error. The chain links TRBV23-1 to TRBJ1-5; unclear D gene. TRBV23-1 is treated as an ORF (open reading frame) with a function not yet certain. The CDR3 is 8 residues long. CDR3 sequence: CASRHKDF. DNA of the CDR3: TGCGCCAGCAGACACAAGGATTTT.

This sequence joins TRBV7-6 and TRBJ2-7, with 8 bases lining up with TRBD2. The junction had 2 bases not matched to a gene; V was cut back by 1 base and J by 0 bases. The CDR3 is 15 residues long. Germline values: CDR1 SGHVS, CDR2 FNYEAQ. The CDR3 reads CASSLGRGGSYEQYF. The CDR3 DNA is TGTGCCAGCAGCTTAGGTCGGGGGGGCTCCTACGAGCAGTACTTC.

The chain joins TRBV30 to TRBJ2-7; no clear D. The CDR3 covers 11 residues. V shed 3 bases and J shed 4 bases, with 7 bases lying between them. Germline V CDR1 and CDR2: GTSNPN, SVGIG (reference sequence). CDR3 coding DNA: TGTGCCTGGAGACAGAATTACGAGCAGTACTTC. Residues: CAWRQNYEQYF.

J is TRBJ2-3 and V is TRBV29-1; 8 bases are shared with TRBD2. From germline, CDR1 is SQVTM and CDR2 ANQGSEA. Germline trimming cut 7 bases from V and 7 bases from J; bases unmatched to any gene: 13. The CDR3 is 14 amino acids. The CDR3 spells CSAWSGGPGNTQYF. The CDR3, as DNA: TGCAGCGCCTGGAGCGGGGGCCCAGGAAATACGCAGTATTTT.

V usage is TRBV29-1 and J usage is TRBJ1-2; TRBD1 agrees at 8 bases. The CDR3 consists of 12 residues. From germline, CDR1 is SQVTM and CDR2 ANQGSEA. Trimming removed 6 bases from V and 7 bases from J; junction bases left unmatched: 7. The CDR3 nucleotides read TGCAGCGTAGTCCAGGGGGCGGCTGGCTACACCTTC. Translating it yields CSVVQGAAGYTF.

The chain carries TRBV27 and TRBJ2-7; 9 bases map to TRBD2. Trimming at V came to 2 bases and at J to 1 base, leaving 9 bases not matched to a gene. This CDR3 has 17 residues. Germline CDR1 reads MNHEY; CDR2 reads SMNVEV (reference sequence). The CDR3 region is CASSLRGLAISSYEQYF. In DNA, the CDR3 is TGTGCCAGCAGTTTACGCGGACTAGCGATAAGTTCCTACGAGCAGTACTTC.

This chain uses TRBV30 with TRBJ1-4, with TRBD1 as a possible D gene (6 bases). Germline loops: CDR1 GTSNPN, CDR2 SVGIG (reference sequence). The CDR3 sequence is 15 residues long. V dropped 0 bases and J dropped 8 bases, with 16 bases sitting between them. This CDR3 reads CAWSVQGRVEEKLFF. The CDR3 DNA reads TGTGCCTGGAGTGTACAGGGCAGGGTAGAGGAAAAACTGTTTTTT.

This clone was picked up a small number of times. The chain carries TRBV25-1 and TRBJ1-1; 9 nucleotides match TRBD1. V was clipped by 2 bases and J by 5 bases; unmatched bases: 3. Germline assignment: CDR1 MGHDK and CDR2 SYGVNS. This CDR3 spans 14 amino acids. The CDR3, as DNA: TGTGCCAGCAGTGAAGGGACAGGGCTTACTGAAGCTTTCTTT. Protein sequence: CASSEGTGLTEAFF.

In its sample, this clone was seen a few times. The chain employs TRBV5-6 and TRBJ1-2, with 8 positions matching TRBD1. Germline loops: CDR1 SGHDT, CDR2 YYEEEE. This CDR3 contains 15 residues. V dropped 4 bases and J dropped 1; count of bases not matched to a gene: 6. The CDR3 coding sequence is TGTGCCAGCAGCATTCTGGACAGGGTTAACTATGGCTACACCTTC. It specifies CASSILDRVNYGYTF. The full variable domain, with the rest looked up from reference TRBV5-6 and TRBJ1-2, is DAGVTQSPTHLIKTRGQQVTLRCSPKSGHDTVSWYQQALGQGPQFIFQYYEEEERQRGNFPDRFSGHQFPNYSSELNVNALLLGDSALYLCASSILDRVNYGYTFGSGTRLTVV.

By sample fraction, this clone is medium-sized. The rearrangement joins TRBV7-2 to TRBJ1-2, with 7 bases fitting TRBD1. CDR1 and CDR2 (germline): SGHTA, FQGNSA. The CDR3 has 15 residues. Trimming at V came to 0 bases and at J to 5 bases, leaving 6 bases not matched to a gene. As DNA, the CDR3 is TGTGCCAGCAGCTTAGCAGTAGGGGGCGCTTATGGCTACACCTTC. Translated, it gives CASSLAVGGAYGYTF.

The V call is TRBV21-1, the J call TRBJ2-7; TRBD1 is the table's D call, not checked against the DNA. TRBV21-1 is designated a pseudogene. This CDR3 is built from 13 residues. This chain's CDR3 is CASSRTGGYEQYF. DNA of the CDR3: TGTGCCAGCAGCAGGACAGGGGGCTACGAGCAGTACTTC.

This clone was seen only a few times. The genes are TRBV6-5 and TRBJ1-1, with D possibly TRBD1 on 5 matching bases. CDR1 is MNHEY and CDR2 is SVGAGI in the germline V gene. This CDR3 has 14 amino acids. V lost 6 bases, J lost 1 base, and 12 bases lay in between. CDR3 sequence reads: CASSLVGENTEAFF. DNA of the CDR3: TGTGCCAGCAGCCTGGTGGGGGAGAACACTGAAGCTTTCTTT.

CDR3 amino acids: CASSFAGAKNIQYF. CDR3 sequence (DNA): TGTGCCAGCAGCTTTGCGGGGGCCAAAAACATTCAGTACTTC. The J gene is TRBJ2-4, the V gene TRBV5-4, with D maybe TRBD2 (6 bases). The CDR3 runs to 14 residues. Germline assignment: CDR1 SGHNT and CDR2 YYREEE (reference sequence). With 2 bases removed from V and 1 base from J, the gap between germline ends came to 7 bases. Based on the CDR3 plus reference TRBV5-4 and TRBJ2-4, the full variable domain is ETGVTQSPTHLIKTRGQQVTLRCSSQSGHNTVSWYQQALGQGPQFIFQYYREEENGRGNFPPRFSGLQFPNYSSELNVNALELDDSALYLCASSFAGAKNIQYFGAGTRLSVL.

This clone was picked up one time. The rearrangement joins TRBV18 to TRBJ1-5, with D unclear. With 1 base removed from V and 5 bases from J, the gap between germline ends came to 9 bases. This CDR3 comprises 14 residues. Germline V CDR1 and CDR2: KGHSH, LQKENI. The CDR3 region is CASSPQTLDQPQHF. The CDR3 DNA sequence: TGTGCCAGCTCACCACAGACCCTAGATCAGCCCCAGCATTTT.

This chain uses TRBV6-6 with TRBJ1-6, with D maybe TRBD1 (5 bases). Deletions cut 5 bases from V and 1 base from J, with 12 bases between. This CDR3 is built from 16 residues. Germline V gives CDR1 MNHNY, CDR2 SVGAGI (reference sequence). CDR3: CASSPLTASYNSPLHF. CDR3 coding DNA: TGTGCCAGCAGTCCCCTGACAGCTTCCTATAATTCACCCCTCCACTTT.

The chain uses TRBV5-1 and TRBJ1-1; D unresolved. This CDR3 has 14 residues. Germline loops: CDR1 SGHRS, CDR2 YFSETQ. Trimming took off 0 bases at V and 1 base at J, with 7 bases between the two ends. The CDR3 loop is CASSLAGQNTEAFF. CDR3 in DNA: TGCGCCAGCAGCTTGGCCGGGCAGAACACTGAAGCTTTCTTT.

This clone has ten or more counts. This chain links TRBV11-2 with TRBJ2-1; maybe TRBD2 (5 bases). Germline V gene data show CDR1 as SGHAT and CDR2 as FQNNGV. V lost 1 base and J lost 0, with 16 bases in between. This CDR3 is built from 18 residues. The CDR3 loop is CASSLGRKTTSSYNEQFF. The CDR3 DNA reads TGTGCCAGCAGCTTAGGGAGGAAAACTACCAGCTCCTACAATGAGCAGTTCTTC. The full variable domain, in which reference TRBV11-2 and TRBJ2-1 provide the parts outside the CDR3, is EAGVAQSPRYKIIEKRQSVAFWCNPISGHATLYWYQQILGQGPKLLIQFQNNGVVDDSQLPKDRFSAERLKGVDSTLKIQPAKLEDSAVYLCASSLGRKTTSSYNEQFFGPGTRLTVL.